This paragraph reports one TCR beta chain. No antigen is known for it. The sample has other DNA sequences that encode this CDR3 too. The record originates from a study of cytomegalovirus exposure and HLA in healthy donors. Study-wide findings and caveats: Some segments of the V type, notably TRBV6-2 and TRBV6-3, were excluded as indistinguishable.

Primers: 60 Vbeta forward and 13 Jbeta reverse. The data were produced by immunoSEQ multiplex PCR, yet TCRdb's version contains in-frame clones alone and is incomplete. The sample records about 160,000 clones, 80% being singletons. V shed 0 bases and J shed 4 bases, with 8 bases lying between them. The V gene's germline CDR1 is SGDLS and CDR2 YYNGEE. The CDR3 is 14 residues long. Sequenced sample: PBMCs. The sequence was obtained from a man younger than 40 in good health and CMV-seronegative. The rearrangement joins TRBV9 to TRBJ1-5; TRBD1 might be the D (5 bases). The CDR3 is CASSVGGGNQPQHF. CDR3 DNA: TGTGCCAGCAGCGTAGGGGGGGGAAATCAGCCCCAGCATTTT.